Listed below are T cell receptor beta chains from one sample, sequenced in a study of cytomegalovirus exposure and HLA in healthy donors. Clones were sequenced by immunoSEQ multiplex PCR, and TCRdb holds only the in-frame ones, with some missing. The table records approximately 150,000 clones, about 72% of them present only once. The specimen was PBMCs. These TCRs come from a man aged 40-49 years in good health and CMV-seronegative. Each CDR3 is given with its conserved first and last residue. Size tells how often a clone was seen (once, few, many) or the class of an expanded clone, and some rows leave it out.

>TRBJ2-3|.|TRBV6-1
CASSEFGQNTDTQYF
>TRBJ2-5|.|TRBV2
CASSWTSGKESGWQETQYF
>TRBJ1-2|.|TRBV18
CASSPRGGLDGYTF
>TRBJ2-2|.|TRBV18
CASSDRHGELFF
>TRBJ1-1|few|TRBV6-5
CASSQQGGNTEAFF
>TRBJ2-1|.|TRBV29-1
CSVGGWIATYNEQFF
>TRBJ1-2|.|TRBV5-6
CASSPGTHLGGYTF
>TRBJ2-7|few|TRBV6-5
CASSLTSGISYEQYF
>TRBJ2-1|.|TRBV7-3
CASSPRTGGYNEQFF
>TRBJ2-7|.|TRBV25-1
CASSDSYEQYF
>TRBJ2-2|.|TRBV7-3
CASSLRGGANTGELFF
>TRBJ2-3|few|TRBV29-1
CSVYVGGLGTDTQYF
>TRBJ1-2|.|TRBV7-2
CASSLSGQRNYGYTF
>TRBJ2-7|once|TRBV15
CATSRDPSYEQYF
>TRBJ2-7|.|TRBV29-1
CSVELGTPFSEQYF
>TRBJ2-7|few|TRBV5-6
CASSSRWGPYEQYF
>TRBJ2-3|.|TRBV10-3
CAISEGRQGADTQYF
>TRBJ2-1|few|TRBV27
CASRHPRTSDSYNEQFF
>TRBJ2-3|.|TRBV5-6
CASSYWDFDTDTQYF